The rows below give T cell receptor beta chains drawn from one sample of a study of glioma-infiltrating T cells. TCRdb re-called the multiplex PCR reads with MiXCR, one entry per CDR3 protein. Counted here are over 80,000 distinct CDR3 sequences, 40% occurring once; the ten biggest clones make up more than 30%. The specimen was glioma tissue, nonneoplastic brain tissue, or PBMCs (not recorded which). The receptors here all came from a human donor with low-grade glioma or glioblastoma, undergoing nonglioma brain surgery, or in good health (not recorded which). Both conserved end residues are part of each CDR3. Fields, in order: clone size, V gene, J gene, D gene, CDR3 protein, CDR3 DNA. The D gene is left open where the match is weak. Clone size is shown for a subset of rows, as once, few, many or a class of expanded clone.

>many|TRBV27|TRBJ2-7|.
CASSNNGPTGGYEQYF
TGTGCCAGCAGTAACAATGGACCGACAGGCGGCTACGAGCAGTACTTC
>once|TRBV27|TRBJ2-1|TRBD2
CVSRTSGKHNEQFF
TGTGTTAGCAGGACTAGCGGAAAACACAATGAGCAGTTCTTC
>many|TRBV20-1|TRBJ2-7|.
CSARDSRRTSYEQYF
TGCAGTGCGCGGGACAGCCGTAGGACCTCCTACGAGCAGTACTTC
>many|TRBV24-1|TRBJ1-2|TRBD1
CATSDGGTGTYGYTF
TGTGCCACCAGTGATGGCGGGACAGGCACCTATGGCTACACCTTC
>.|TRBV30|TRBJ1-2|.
CAWSRDENYGCTF
TGTGCCTGGAGTCGGGACGAGAACTATGGCTGCACCTTC
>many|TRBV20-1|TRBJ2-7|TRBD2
CSAPGTTSYEQYF
TGCAGTGCCCCCGGGACTACCTCCTACGAGCAGTACTTC
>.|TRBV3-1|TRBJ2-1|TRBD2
CASRQLLEAGGEQFF
TGTGCCAGCAGGCAATTATTGGAAGCGGGGGGAGAGCAGTTCTTC
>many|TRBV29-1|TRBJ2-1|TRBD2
CSVRRGASGNEQFF
TGCAGCGTTCGGCGGGGGGCATCGGGGAATGAGCAGTTCTTC
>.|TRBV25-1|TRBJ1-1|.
CASGRVTEAFF
TGCGCCAGCGGGAGGGTTACTGAAGCTTTCTTT
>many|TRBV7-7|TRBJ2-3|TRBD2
CASSLGGGAADTQYF
TGTGCCAGCAGCTTAGGCGGGGGGGCCGCAGATACGCAGTATTTT
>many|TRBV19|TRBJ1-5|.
CASKAQGLLGNQPQHF
TGTGCCAGTAAGGCACAGGGTCTGTTAGGCAATCAGCCCCAGCATTTT
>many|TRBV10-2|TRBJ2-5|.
CASRGGETQYF
TGCGCCAGCAGGGGAGGAGAGACCCAGTACTTC
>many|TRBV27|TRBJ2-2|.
CASSLSFGGELFF
TGTGCCAGCAGTTTATCGTTCGGCGGGGAGCTGTTTTTT
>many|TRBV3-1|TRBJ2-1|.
CASSQARNNEQFF
TGTGCCAGCAGCCAGGCCAGGAACAATGAGCAGTTCTTC
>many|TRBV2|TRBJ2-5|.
CASSYNREETQYF
TGTGCCAGCAGTTACAACCGGGAAGAGACCCAGTACTTC
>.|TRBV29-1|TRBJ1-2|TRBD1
CSVIKRQGGGYTF
TGCAGCGTTATAAAGCGACAGGGGGGCGGCTACACCTTC
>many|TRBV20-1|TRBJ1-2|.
CSARVPGDGYTF
TGCAGTGCTAGAGTTCCAGGGGATGGCTACACCTTC
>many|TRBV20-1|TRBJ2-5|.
CSARDRSRIPSETQYF
TGCAGTGCTAGAGATAGGTCTAGGATCCCTTCAGAGACCCAGTACTTC
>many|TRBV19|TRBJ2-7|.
CASSQGRALEQYF
TGTGCCAGTAGTCAGGGCAGGGCCCTCGAGCAGTACTTC
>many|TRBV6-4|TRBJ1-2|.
CASSAGSYGYTF
TGTGCCAGCAGTGCCGGATCCTATGGCTACACCTTC
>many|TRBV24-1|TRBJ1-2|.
CATSDLRGHGYTF
TGTGCCACCAGTGATTTGCGGGGGCATGGCTACACCTTC
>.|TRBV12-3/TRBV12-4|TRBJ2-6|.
CASSQLNVMTF
TGTGCCAGCAGCCAACTAAACGTCATGACTTTC
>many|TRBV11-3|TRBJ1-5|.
CASSAGRGSNQPQHF
TGTGCCAGCAGCGCTGGCAGAGGTAGCAATCAGCCCCAGCATTTT
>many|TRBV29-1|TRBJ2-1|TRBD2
CSVVGSGNGEQFF
TGCAGCGTTGTAGGTAGCGGGAATGGAGAGCAGTTCTTC
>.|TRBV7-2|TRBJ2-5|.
CASSALVQRQETQYF
TGTGCCAGCAGCGCCCTGGTACAGAGGCAAGAGACCCAGTACTTC
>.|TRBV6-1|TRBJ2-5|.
CASSTGRGKAWVTQYF
TGTGCCAGTAGTACGGGACGGGGAAAGGCGTGGGTAACCCAGTACTTC
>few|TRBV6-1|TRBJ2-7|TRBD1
CSSRAGQGHEQDF
TGTTCCAGCAGGGCAGGACAGGGACACGAGCAGGACTTC
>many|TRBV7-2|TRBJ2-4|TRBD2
CASSPPGLAGGGPKNIQYF
TGTGCCAGCAGCCCGCCGGGACTAGCGGGAGGTGGCCCCAAAAACATTCAGTACTTC
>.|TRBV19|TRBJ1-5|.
CASIDMYSNQPRHF
TGTGCCAGTATAGACATGTATAGCAATCAGCCCCGGCATTTT
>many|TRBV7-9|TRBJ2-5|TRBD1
CASSRSGTGDGETQYF
TGTGCCAGCAGCCGCTCCGGGACAGGGGACGGGGAGACCCAGTACTTC
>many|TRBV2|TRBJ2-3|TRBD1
CASSGGQGSPDTQYF
TGTGCCAGCAGTGGGGGACAGGGGAGCCCAGATACGCAGTATTTT
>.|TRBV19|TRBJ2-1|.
CASSIERVYDEQFF
TGTGCCAGTAGTATTGAAAGAGTGTACGATGAGCAGTTCTTC
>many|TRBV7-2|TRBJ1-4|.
CASSPLHRDANEKLFF
TGTGCCAGCAGCCCGCTCCACAGGGACGCGAATGAAAAACTGTTTTTT
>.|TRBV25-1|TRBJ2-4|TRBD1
CASRGRRTGDKNIQCF
TGTGCCAGCAGGGGCCGGAGGACAGGGGACAAAAACATTCAGTGCTTC
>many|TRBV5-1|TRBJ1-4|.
CASSLDPATNEKLFF
TGCGCCAGCAGCTTGGATCCAGCAACTAATGAAAAACTGTTTTTT
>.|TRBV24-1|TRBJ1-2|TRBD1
CAASATGVAYGYTF
TGTGCCGCCAGTGCGACAGGGGTCGCCTATGGCTACACCTTC
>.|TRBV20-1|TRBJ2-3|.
CSPREHRTRTDTQYF
TGCAGTCCTAGAGAACATCGGACTCGTACAGATACCCAGTATTTT
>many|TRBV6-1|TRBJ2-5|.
CASRNGQIQETQYF
TGTGCCAGCAGGAATGGACAGATCCAAGAGACCCAGTACTTC
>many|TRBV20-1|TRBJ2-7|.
CSAHRTTNSYEQYF
TGCAGTGCTCATCGGACTACCAATTCCTACGAGCAGTACTTC
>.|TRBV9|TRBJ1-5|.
CASSTGPPGDQPQHF
TGTGCCAGCAGCACCGGGCCCCCGGGGGATCAGCCCCAGCATTTT
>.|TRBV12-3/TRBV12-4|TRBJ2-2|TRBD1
CASSLVQGKTGELFF
TGTGCCAGCAGCCTTGTACAGGGGAAGACCGGGGAGCTGTTTTTT
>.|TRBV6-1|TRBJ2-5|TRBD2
CARSEKRGATQYF
TGTGCCAGAAGTGAAAAGCGGGGGGCAACACAGTACTTC
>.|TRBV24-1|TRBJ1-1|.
CATSDPGQVGAFF
TGTGCCACCAGTGACCCTGGGCAGGTAGGAGCTTTCTTT
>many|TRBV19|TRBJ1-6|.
CASSSRDNSPLHF
TGTGCCAGTAGCAGCAGGGACAATTCACCCCTCCACTTT
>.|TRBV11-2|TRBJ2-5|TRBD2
CASSSTRAGGYQETQYF
TGTGCCAGCAGCTCAACTCGGGCCGGGGGGTACCAAGAGACCCAGTACTTC